Each of the 19 T cell receptor beta chains below was sequenced from the same sample in a study of blood T cell repertoires in COVID-19 (dated by TCRdb to about 2020). Library generation was performed with the immunoSEQ multiplex PCR assay. TCRdb stores this immuneACCESS table with in-frame sequences only. Part of the clones is absent; in the studies checked, under half of the shortfall reflects unresolved V genes, and no reason is known for the rest. This sample is represented by 150,000 to 200,000 clones; about 90% of them were singletons. About 22% of the sample is in the top ten clones. Sequenced material: peripheral blood. The receptor source for this set is a man in his sixties with active or convalescent COVID-19.

The chain combines TRBV19 with TRBJ1-2, with 7 bases lining up with TRBD1. The CDR3 length is 14 residues. Germline V gives CDR1 LNHDA, CDR2 SQIVND (reference sequence). Trimming took 6 bases from V and 6 from J; bases not matched to a gene: 10. The CDR3 sequence is CASRTTGQVNGYTF. In DNA, the CDR3 is TGTGCCAGTAGGACGACAGGACAGGTGAATGGCTACACCTTC. The full variable domain, in which reference TRBV19 and TRBJ1-2 provide the parts outside the CDR3, is DGGITQSPKYLFRKEGQNVTLSCEQNLNHDAMYWYRQDPGQGLRLIYYSQIVNDFQKGDIAEGYSVSREKKESFPLTVTSAQKNPTAFYLCASRTTGQVNGYTFGSGTRLTVV.

The rearrangement joins TRBV7-9 to TRBJ2-7; D may be TRBD2 (7 bases). The V gene's germline CDR1 is SEHNR and CDR2 FQNEAQ (reference sequence). V was trimmed by 0 bases and J by 3 bases, leaving 12 bases between them. The CDR3 has 15 residues. The CDR3 DNA reads TGTGCCAGCAGCTTAGCGGGGGGGCCGCTCTACGAGCAGTACTTC. Amino acids: CASSLAGGPLYEQYF. The whole variable domain, remainder taken from reference TRBV7-9 and TRBJ2-7, is DTGVSQNPRHKITKRGQNVTFRCDPISEHNRLYWYRQTLGQGPEFLTYFQNEAQLEKSRLLSDRFSAERPKGSFSTLEIQRTEQGDSAMYLCASSLAGGPLYEQYFGPGTRLTVT.

V gene TRBV29-1 combines with J gene TRBJ1-5; no reliable D call. Germline-derived CDR1 and CDR2 are SQVTM and ANQGSEA. Trimming removed 4 bases from V and 0 bases from J, with 10 bases in between. This CDR3 contains 14 residues. CDR3 bases: TGCAGCGTTGCCGCAGGCGCTAGCAATCAGCCCCAGCATTTT. This sequence encodes CSVAAGASNQPQHF.

The chain has TRBV19 and TRBJ2-1, with 15 bases fitting TRBD2. CDR1 is LNHDA and CDR2 is SQIVND in the germline V gene (reference sequence). This CDR3 spans 15 amino acids. The V segment lost 6 bases and the J segment 3 bases; nucleotides outside the gene matches: 0. The DNA of the CDR3 is TGTGCCAGTAGGGGACTAGCGGGGGGCTACAATGAGCAGTTCTTC. Translating it yields CASRGLAGGYNEQFF.

This clone was counted a single time. This chain uses TRBV30 with TRBJ2-5, with 9 bases aligning to TRBD2. The germline V gene encodes CDR1 GTSNPN and CDR2 SVGIG (reference sequence). CDR3 size: 14 residues. J gave up 5 bases and V 2 bases, and 6 bases lay outside the gene matches. The CDR3 is CAWSQGLAGETQYF. DNA for the CDR3: TGTGCCTGGAGTCAGGGACTAGCCGGGGAGACCCAGTACTTC.

The chain couples TRBV2 to TRBJ1-5, with no clear D. V dropped 6 bases and J dropped 4 bases, with 10 bases sitting between them. CDR1 and CDR2 from the germline V gene are SNHLY and FYNNEI. This CDR3 contains 13 residues. The DNA of the CDR3 is TGTGCCAGCAGCGTCCAGAAGAATCAGCCCCAGCATTTT. Amino acids: CASSVQKNQPQHF.

The chain has TRBV10-2 and TRBJ1-6; a weak D match, TRBD1 (5 bases). V was clipped by 2 bases and J by 10 bases, with 15 bases between them. The CDR3 loop spans 15 amino acids. CDR1 and CDR2 from the germline V gene are WSHSY and SAAADI. The CDR3 region has the DNA TGCGCCAGCAGTGAGGGGGGGACCCGAAAGTCACCCCTCCACTTT. Translated, it gives CASSEGGTRKSPLHF.

This clone was counted a single time. V gene TRBV7-9 combines with J gene TRBJ1-4, with 9 nucleotides matching TRBD1. J gave up 3 bases and V 4 bases, and 6 bases lay outside the gene matches. The CDR3 length is 16 residues. Germline CDR1 is SEHNR and CDR2 is FQNEAQ (reference sequence). The CDR3 bases are TGTGCCAGCAGCTCGGGACAGGGTGGGGCTAATGAAAAACTGTTTTTT. Protein: CASSSGQGGANEKLFF. The full variable domain, completed using reference TRBV7-9 and TRBJ1-4, is DTGVSQNPRHKITKRGQNVTFRCDPISEHNRLYWYRQTLGQGPEFLTYFQNEAQLEKSRLLSDRFSAERPKGSFSTLEIQRTEQGDSAMYLCASSSGQGGANEKLFFGSGTQLSVL.

This chain uses TRBV19 with TRBJ2-1; D remains unclear. Germline V gene data show CDR1 as LNHDA and CDR2 as SQIVND (reference sequence). V lost 4 bases and J lost 10, with 8 bases in between. This CDR3 region has 11 residues. CDR3 amino acids: CASSTSAEQFF. The CDR3 nucleotides are TGTGCCAGTAGTACCAGCGCAGAGCAGTTCTTC.

This chain uses TRBV6-5 with TRBJ1-2, with D uncertain. Germline V gives CDR1 MNHEY, CDR2 SVGAGI. This CDR3 contains 15 residues. Trimming left V 2 bases short and J 4 bases short, with 14 bases between. The DNA of the CDR3 is TGTGCCAGCAGTTACCAAATGGAGAAGAGCTATGGCTACACCTTC. Its translation: CASSYQMEKSYGYTF.

The chain links TRBV15 to TRBJ1-5, with 9 positions matching TRBD1. The V segment lost 0 bases and the J segment 14 bases; nucleotides outside the gene matches: 17. CDR1 LNHNV and CDR2 YYDKDF come from the germline V gene (reference sequence). The CDR3 consists of 17 residues. The CDR3 DNA reads TGTGCCACCAGCAGAGATCGTACCGGGACAGGGTGGCACAGCGAGCATTTT. Residues: CATSRDRTGTGWHSEHF.

The chain links TRBV7-2 to TRBJ1-1; 8 bases map to TRBD1. Germline lookup yields CDR1 SGHTA and CDR2 FQGNSA. The J segment lost 4 bases and the V segment lost 5 bases, leaving 3 bases of the junction unmatched. CDR3 length equals 13 residues. DNA of the CDR3: TGTGCCAGCAGCGACAGGGGTCGCACTGAAGCTTTCTTT. It codes for CASSDRGRTEAFF.

This clone occurred once. This chain joins TRBV10-3 and TRBJ2-5; D may be TRBD1 (5 bases). Per germline, CDR1 ENHRY and CDR2 SYGVKD. Between the trimmed V and J ends, which lost 6 bases and 0 bases, there was a span of 14 bases. The CDR3 length is 15 residues. CDR3 DNA sequence: TGTGCCATCAGCCCTTCGACAGAGTACCAAGAGACCCAGTACTTC. Protein: CAISPSTEYQETQYF.

The CDR3 coding sequence is TGTGCCAGCAGCTTAGTATCCCCGGGGAGCGGGGGCCCCCGGGAGACCCAGTACTTC. Amino acid sequence: CASSLVSPGSGGPRETQYF. The chain couples TRBV11-3 to TRBJ2-5; 8 bases match TRBD2. This CDR3 contains 19 residues. CDR1 and CDR2 from the germline V gene are SGHNT and YENEEA. Trimming took 1 base from V and 5 from J; bases not matched to a gene: 18.

V and J are TRBV18 and TRBJ2-7, with a possible D match to TRBD2 (6 bases). CDR3 length: 14 amino acids. Germline V gene data show CDR1 as KGHSH and CDR2 as LQKENI. The V and J ends lost 2 bases and 7 bases respectively, with 15 bases between them. The CDR3 is CASSPGLAGGEQYF. The CDR3 DNA follows: TGTGCCAGCTCACCAGGTCTCGCCGGGGGTGAGCAGTACTTC.

This rearrangement joins TRBV7-3 to TRBJ2-1; 8 bases match TRBD2. The ends lost 2 bases at V and 6 bases at J; junction bases unmatched: 9. The germline V gene encodes CDR1 SGHTA and CDR2 FQGTGA. This CDR3 region has 16 residues. The CDR3 is CASSLGSGGPPNEQFF. The CDR3 DNA is TGTGCCAGCAGCTTAGGATCGGGGGGGCCTCCCAATGAGCAGTTCTTC.

This clone was recorded a few times. The CDR3 sequence: CATGGAITGELFF. In DNA form, the CDR3 reads TGTGCCACCGGGGGGGCCATCACCGGGGAGCTGTTTTTT. The rearrangement uses TRBV7-3 and TRBJ2-2; 8 nucleotides line up with TRBD2. Germline V gene data show CDR1 as SGHTA and CDR2 as FQGTGA. This CDR3 has 13 amino acids. The V gene end was trimmed by 10 bases and the J gene end by 4 bases; junction bases not matched to a gene: 5.

This chain connects TRBV3-1 (or the pseudogene TRBV3-2) to TRBJ1-1; 10 bases agree with TRBD1. V lost 4 bases and J lost 3; bases outside the gene matches: 8. The CDR3 covers 16 residues. CDR1 is LGHDT and CDR2 is YNNKEL in the germline V gene (reference sequence). The CDR3 DNA follows: TGTGCCAGCAGCCCGACGGGACAGGGGCGGGACACTGAAGCTTTCTTT. It is translated as CASSPTGQGRDTEAFF.

This clone was detected once. This chain connects TRBV6-5 to TRBJ1-5; TRBD1 is a possible D gene (6 bases). The CDR3 length is 15 residues. Germline V CDR1 and CDR2: MNHEY, SVGAGI. V was trimmed by 4 bases and J by 2 bases, leaving 12 bases between them. The DNA of the CDR3 is TGTGCCAGCAGTTCCAGGGAGGGGGGCAATCAGCCCCAGCATTTT. Translating it yields CASSSREGGNQPQHF.